This T cell receptor (beta chain) appears in the sequencing data of a study of T cells in localized non-small cell lung cancer. Study-level findings and limits: In uninvolved adjacent lung, T cell clonality reached its highest value, exceeding tumor.

Regarding this clone: Its antigen is undetermined.

CDR1 and CDR2 (germline): MNHEY, SMNVEV (reference sequence). This CDR3 has 15 residues. The junction had 11 bases not matched to a gene; V was cut back by 5 bases and J by 10 bases. Clones were read by immunoSEQ multiplex PCR, and TCRdb kept only the in-frame ones, dropping some. The table has 45,000 to 60,000 clones, about 85% seen once. Sequenced here: PBMCs, sampled before any cancer treatment. This TCR was sampled from a man aged 40 to 70 with stage II lung adenocarcinoma. This chain uses TRBV27 with TRBJ2-1; 10 positions agree with TRBD1. Written as DNA, the CDR3 is TGTGCCAGCAGTACTCGGGACAGGGGAGGAGGGGAGCAGTTCTTC. Its translation: CASSTRDRGGGEQFF.